Following are 12 T cell receptor beta chains from one sample sequenced in a study of post-analysis software for immune sequencing data. Findings and caveats of the study: A handful of TRBV segments appeared more often in patients than in controls, and TRBV5-6, TRBV5-1 and TRBV20-1 were among these.

These receptors have no identified antigens. Presence of unique molecular identifiers characterized the TCR beta cDNA libraries. TCRdb fed the PCR reads into MiXCR, producing one record per CDR3 protein. The repertoire includes under 650,000 distinct CDR3 sequences, around 40% of them detected once, and roughly 1.7% sits in the top ten. The sequencing input was blood. These receptors all stem from a girl aged 10 to 17 with multiple sclerosis.

The J gene is TRBJ1-1, the V gene TRBV13; TRBD1 matches at 7 bases. The CDR3 runs 14 residues. Germline CDR1 and CDR2: PRHDT and FYEKMQ (reference sequence). With 6 bases clipped from V and 3 bases from J, the junction kept 7 bases outside the gene matches. In DNA form, the CDR3 reads TGTGCCAGCAGGCCGACAGGGAGGCACACTGAAGCTTTCTTT. As protein: CASRPTGRHTEAFF.

The chain links TRBV12-3 or TRBV12-4 to TRBJ1-2, with no clear D. The CDR3 is made up of 13 amino acids. The V and J ends lost 7 bases and 4 bases respectively, with 13 bases between them. CDR3 nucleotides: TGTGCCAGCACCACCACCCGGGGCTATGGCTACACCTTC. Its protein product is CASTTTRGYGYTF.

Comment on this clonotype: At one end the junction does not follow the germline gene, possibly because of a read error. CDR3 loop: CASSQDWGRPSYEQYF. For the CDR3, the DNA is TGTGCTAGCAGCCAAGACTGGGGGAGGCCCTCCTACGAGCAGTACTTC. The rearrangement uses TRBV3-1 and TRBJ2-7; possibly TRBD2 for D (6 bases). The germline CDR1 and CDR2 sequences are LGHDT and YNNKEL (reference sequence). The CDR3 is 16 residues long.

The rearrangement uses TRBV29-1 and TRBJ1-1, with D possibly TRBD1 on 5 matching bases. This CDR3 is built from 14 residues. The V end was cut by 0 bases, the J end by 3 bases, with 11 bases between. The V gene's germline CDR1 is SQVTM and CDR2 ANQGSEA. As DNA, the CDR3 is TGCAGCGTTGAAGATCCTGGCAGGGACACTGAAGCTTTCTTT. Its protein is CSVEDPGRDTEAFF.

J is TRBJ2-1 and V is TRBV4-1; D possibly corresponds to TRBD2 (5 bases). Trimming removed 6 bases at V and 0 bases at J, with 15 bases between. This CDR3 has 16 amino acids. Germline CDR1 reads MGHRA; CDR2 reads YSYEKL. This chain's CDR3 is CASRPIGGPSYNEQFF. The CDR3 DNA reads TGCGCCAGCAGGCCCATAGGCGGGCCCTCCTACAATGAGCAGTTCTTC.

CDR3 loop: CASGTGGPGTQYF. The CDR3 nucleotides read TGTGCCAGCGGAACGGGGGGCCCGGGTACGCAGTATTTT. V usage is TRBV11-1 and J usage is TRBJ2-3, with D maybe TRBD2 (7 bases). CDR3 length: 13 residues. Germline V gene sequence: CDR1 SGHAT, CDR2 FQDESV (reference sequence). Between the trimmed V and J ends, which lost 8 bases and 8 bases, there was a span of 17 bases.

The chain uses TRBV7-9 and TRBJ1-2; tentative D call: TRBD1 (5 bases). This CDR3 spans 14 amino acids. Trimming removed 4 bases from V and 7 bases from J, with 16 bases in between. CDR1 SEHNR and CDR2 FQNEAQ come from the germline V gene (reference sequence). CDR3 in DNA: TGTGCCAGCAGCTCAACATTAGGGGCGAGTGGCTACACCTTC. Translated, it gives CASSSTLGASGYTF.

The rearrangement links TRBV2 to TRBJ1-5; the match to TRBD1 covers 7 bases. The CDR3 extends over 14 amino acids. From germline, CDR1 is SNHLY and CDR2 FYNNEI. The junction had 4 bases not matched to a gene; V was cut back by 7 bases and J by 1 base. CDR3 sequence reads: CASKQDRSNQPQHF. Here the CDR3 DNA reads TGTGCCAGCAAACAGGACAGGAGCAATCAGCCCCAGCATTTT.

The J gene is TRBJ2-3, the V gene TRBV20-1, with 11 bases matching TRBD2. Germline loops: CDR1 DFQATT, CDR2 SNEGSKA (reference sequence). V trimming: 1 base; J trimming: 3 bases; junction bases outside the gene matches: 9. The CDR3 is 17 residues long. CDR3 residues: CSARAALLAGETDTQYF. DNA for the CDR3: TGCAGTGCTAGAGCGGCCTTACTAGCGGGGGAGACAGATACGCAGTATTTT.

V usage is TRBV12-3 or TRBV12-4 and J usage is TRBJ2-2, with D unresolved. The CDR3 loop spans 13 amino acids. Between the trimmed V and J ends, which lost 6 bases and 6 bases, there was a span of 11 bases. Here the CDR3 reads CASSLFEAGELFF. CDR3 nucleotide sequence: TGTGCCAGCAGCCTTTTTGAGGCCGGGGAGCTGTTTTTT.

The rearrangement uses TRBV5-1 and TRBJ2-5; 9 positions match TRBD2. The DNA end lines up better with TRBJ2-7; the J call may be wrong. The germline CDR1 and CDR2 sequences are SGHRS and YFSETQ. This CDR3 has 15 residues. The CDR3 loop reads CASSLEGLAIYEQYF. CDR3 DNA sequence: TGCGCCAGCAGCTTGGAGGGACTAGCCATCTACGAGCAGTACTTC.

About this clonotype: A junction boundary mismatches the germline segment, possibly from a read error. This chain joins TRBV12-3 or TRBV12-4 and TRBJ2-5, with 7 bases that match TRBD2. The CDR3 contains 11 residues. The CDR3 protein is CASSLRGDRFF. The CDR3 DNA sequence: TGTGCCAGCAGTCTCCGGGGGGATCGGTTCTTC.